The present T cell receptor (beta chain) was sequenced within a study of long-term antiretroviral therapy in people with HIV. The assay, immunoSEQ v3.0, was run at survey level. The target of sequencing was about 35,000-50,000 T-cell genomes per sample. The repertoire was sequenced with immunoSEQ multiplex PCR; TCRdb's copy has only in-frame clones and lacks some. The top ten clones hold around 7.7% of a sample with tens of thousands of clones, about 92% of them seen once. Trimming removed 5 bases at V and 7 bases at J, with 17 bases between. This CDR3 is 14 amino acids long. Per the germline V gene, CDR1 is SGHTA and CDR2 is FQGNSA.

The V call is TRBV7-2, the J call TRBJ1-2, with D perhaps TRBD1 (6 bases). The sequencing here drew on unsorted PBMCs, taken 4.4 years after starting antiretroviral therapy. The receptor comes from a woman between 45 and 65 years old with HIV. CDR3 sequence: CASSPQGQVGGYTF. The DNA for the CDR3 is TGTGCCAGCAGCCCACAGGGACAAGTAGGTGGCTACACCTTC.